These 21 T cell receptor beta chains share one sample of origin, sequenced in a study of T-cell memory formation after mild COVID-19. TCRdb processed the 5' RACE reads anew with MiXCR; each CDR3 protein has one entry. The table has about 400,000 distinct CDR3 sequences, roughly 14% seen once. Sequenced sample: PBMCs or a T cell subset sorted from them (not recorded which). The receptors were sampled from a man between 18 and 35 years old who had mild COVID-19 (a few samples of this study predate the infection). Cell type and time point are not known.

The chain links TRBV10-2 to TRBJ2-2; the D is unclear. The V gene's germline CDR1 is WSHSY and CDR2 SAAADI. V lost 11 bases to trimming and J lost 7 bases, with 14 bases between them. The CDR3 is 12 amino acids. In DNA form, the CDR3 reads TGCGCCGTGGACCTTCGAGGCGGGGAGCTGTTTTTT. Translation: CAVDLRGGELFF.

This clonotype appeared a few times. The rearrangement joins TRBV5-1 to TRBJ2-3; D could derive from TRBD1 or TRBD2 (5 bases each). V gave up 3 bases and J gave up 7 bases, with 12 bases separating them. The CDR3 loop spans 13 amino acids. Germline V gene sequence: CDR1 SGHRS, CDR2 YFSETQ. The CDR3 spells CASSSEGWNTQYF. In DNA, the CDR3 is TGCGCCAGCAGCTCCGAGGGGTGGAATACGCAGTATTTT.

In its sample, this clonotype was seen a few times. The CDR3 spells CASSNGTGGQPQHF. CDR3 nucleotides: TGCGCCAGCAGCAATGGGACAGGTGGTCAGCCCCAGCATTTT. This chain uses TRBV5-1 with TRBJ1-5; TRBD1 agrees at 8 bases. Unmatched junction bases numbered 6, after V lost 4 bases and J lost 6 bases. This CDR3 spans 14 amino acids. Per germline, CDR1 SGHRS and CDR2 YFSETQ.

The V call is TRBV6-1, the J call TRBJ1-2; D remains unclear. The ends were cut back, 4 bases at V and 3 bases at J, with 6 bases in the middle. The CDR3 length is 12 residues. Germline V gene sequence: CDR1 MNHNS, CDR2 SASEGT. In DNA, the CDR3 is TGTGCCAGCAGTGCCGGGCACTATGGCTACACCTTC. Residues: CASSAGHYGYTF.

The rearrangement links TRBV5-1 to TRBJ2-7; a weak D match, TRBD2 (5 bases). CDR1 SGHRS and CDR2 YFSETQ come from the germline V gene. Trimming pared 2 bases from V and 4 bases from J, leaving 16 bases between. CDR3 length: 15 amino acids. The CDR3 protein is CASSFGVPGAYEQYF. The DNA of the CDR3 is TGCGCCAGCAGCTTCGGGGTCCCTGGCGCGTACGAGCAGTACTTC.

The chain combines TRBV12-5 with TRBJ1-5, with D possibly matching TRBD1 (5 bases). The CDR3 is 15 amino acids. V gave up 2 bases and J gave up 5 bases, with 13 bases separating them. The germline V gene has CDR1 LGHNT and CDR2 FRNRAP. CDR3 protein: CASGLLAGGDQPQHF. The CDR3 DNA sequence: TGTGCTAGTGGTTTGCTGGCGGGAGGGGATCAGCCCCAGCATTTT.

This rearrangement joins TRBV20-1 to TRBJ1-4; no definite D call. Between the trimmed V and J ends, which lost 0 bases and 1 base, there was a span of 12 bases. There are 16 residues in the CDR3. From germline, CDR1 is DFQATT and CDR2 SNEGSKA (reference sequence). CDR3 protein: CSAREEVPLTNEKLFF. The CDR3 region has the DNA TGCAGTGCTAGAGAGGAGGTGCCCCTAACTAATGAAAAACTGTTTTTT.

This clonotype has just one count. The chain uses TRBV12-3 or TRBV12-4 and TRBJ1-3; TRBD1 is a possible D gene (5 bases). Trimming shortened V by 6 bases and J by 2 bases, and 17 bases separated the two germline ends. The CDR3 sequence is 16 residues long. This chain's CDR3 is CASSSGTVGTGNTIYF. For the CDR3, the DNA is TGTGCCAGCAGCTCCGGGACCGTCGGAACTGGAAACACCATATATTTT.

In its sample, this clonotype was seen a few times. The chain joins TRBV4-2 to TRBJ2-7, with TRBD1 matching over 8 bases. The ends lost 6 bases at V and 4 bases at J; junction bases unmatched: 8. The CDR3 extends over 14 amino acids. Germline-derived CDR1 and CDR2 are LGHNA and YNFKEQ. CDR3 DNA sequence: TGTGCCAGCAGGCCAGGACAGGGTTCATACGAGCAGTACTTC. This gives the protein CASRPGQGSYEQYF.

There are a few counts of this clonotype. The chain is built from TRBV5-1 and TRBJ2-7; TRBD2 might be the D (5 bases). In germline, CDR1 is SGHRS, CDR2 YFSETQ. Deletions cut 0 bases from V and 4 bases from J, with 8 bases between. This CDR3 comprises 13 residues. The CDR3 here is CASSLVRGYEQYF. CDR3 DNA sequence: TGCGCCAGCAGCTTGGTACGCGGGTACGAGCAGTACTTC.

The V call is TRBV20-1, the J call TRBJ2-7; tentatively, D is TRBD1 (5 bases). Trimming stripped 3 bases from V and 4 bases from J, with 13 bases between. Germline CDR1 is DFQATT and CDR2 is SNEGSKA (reference sequence). The length of the CDR3 is 13 residues. CDR3 nucleotides: TGCAGTGCTAGTTCTGGGGCTGGTTACGAGCAGTACGTC. Amino acids: CSASSGAGYEQYV.

This clonotype came up a few times. This rearrangement joins TRBV7-9 to TRBJ1-5; 8 bases line up with TRBD1. J was trimmed by 5 bases and V by 5 bases; bases with no gene match: 5. This CDR3 has 14 amino acids. The germline gives CDR1 SEHNR, CDR2 FQNEAQ (reference sequence). CDR3 sequence (DNA): TGTGCCAGCAGCGGTGACAGGGGTGATCAGCCCCAGCATTTT. Its translation is CASSGDRGDQPQHF.

The V call is TRBV30, the J call TRBJ2-3; no definite D call. The CDR3 is 11 amino acids. Germline assignment: CDR1 GTSNPN and CDR2 SVGIG (reference sequence). Trimming shortened V by 4 bases and J by 4 bases, and 6 bases separated the two germline ends. CDR3 in DNA: TGTGCCTGGACCCGGGCAGATACGCAGTATTTT. Protein sequence: CAWTRADTQYF.

The chain joins TRBV5-1 to TRBJ2-5; D is unclear. CDR1 and CDR2 (germline): SGHRS, YFSETQ. CDR3 length equals 16 residues. V dropped 0 bases and J dropped 0 bases, with 12 bases sitting between them. For the CDR3, the DNA is TGCGCCAGCAGCTTGGGACGAAGGACGTACCAAGAGACCCAGTACTTC. Amino acids: CASSLGRRTYQETQYF. Variable domain in full (rest from reference TRBV5-1 and TRBJ2-5): KAGVTQTPRYLIKTRGQQVTLSCSPISGHRSVSWYQQTPGQGLQFLFEYFSETQRNKGNFPGRFSGRQFSNSRSEMNVSTLELGDSALYLCASSLGRRTYQETQYFGPGTRLLVL.

This clonotype turned up a few times. The chain is built from TRBV6-6 and TRBJ1-2; 8 bases match TRBD1. The length of the CDR3 is 15 residues. The ends lost 1 base at V and 8 bases at J; junction bases unmatched: 9. In germline, CDR1 is MNHNY, CDR2 SVGAGI (reference sequence). The CDR3 loop is CASSYLADRVGGYTF. CDR3 in DNA: TGTGCCAGCAGTTACTTGGCGGACAGGGTTGGAGGCTACACCTTC.

V and J are TRBV7-2 and TRBJ1-1, with 7 bases lining up with TRBD1. The CDR3 covers 15 residues. The V gene end was trimmed by 3 bases and the J gene end by 1 base; junction bases not matched to a gene: 5. CDR1 is SGHTA, CDR2 FQGNSA, per germline. DNA for the CDR3: TGTGCCAGCAGCTTCTATGGACAGGAGAACACTGAAGCTTTCTTT. Encoded protein: CASSFYGQENTEAFF.

The genes are TRBV4-3 and TRBJ1-1; 9 nucleotides align to TRBD1. CDR3 length equals 18 residues. The germline V gene has CDR1 LGHNA and CDR2 YSLEER. V gave up 0 bases and J gave up 1 base; unmatched junction bases: 9. CDR3 loop: CASSQDLGGTGRNTEAFF. The CDR3 DNA is TGCGCCAGCAGCCAAGATCTGGGTGGGACAGGGCGGAACACTGAAGCTTTCTTT.

This clonotype has a handful of counts. The chain employs TRBV12-3 or TRBV12-4 and TRBJ1-1; possible D gene TRBD1, 5 bases. Trimming took 6 bases from V and 4 from J, leaving 12 bases between them. CDR3 length equals 13 residues. The CDR3 nucleotides read TGTGCCAGCAGCCGGGGGTTGCCCACTGAAGCTTTCTTT. Translating it yields CASSRGLPTEAFF.

The sample holds a few counts of this clonotype. The chain uses TRBV29-1 and TRBJ2-3; 16 nucleotides align to TRBD2. Germline V lookup: CDR1 SQVTM, CDR2 ANQGSEA. The CDR3 has 14 amino acids. V lost 3 bases and J lost 7; bases outside the gene matches: 1. The CDR3, as DNA: TGCAGCGTTGAGGGACTAGCGGGGGGGTATACGCAGTATTTT. It codes for CSVEGLAGGYTQYF.

This chain joins TRBV6-1 and TRBJ1-6, with TRBD1 matching over 12 bases. The CDR3 sequence is 17 residues long. CDR1 MNHNS and CDR2 SASEGT come from the germline V gene. Trimming cost V 6 bases and J 4 bases; bases outside gene matches: 7. The CDR3 reads CASRGTGGLWYNSPLHF. DNA for the CDR3: TGTGCCAGCAGGGGGACAGGGGGCCTGTGGTATAATTCACCCCTCCACTTT.

This clonotype occurred a few times. The chain carries TRBV11-1 and TRBJ2-2; no definite D call. CDR1 SGHAT and CDR2 FQDESV come from the germline V gene (reference sequence). Trimming removed 6 bases from V and 6 bases from J, with 14 bases in between. The CDR3 spans 14 residues. The CDR3 coding sequence is TGTGCCAGCAGACGCAGGAATCGGGCCGGGGAGCTGTTTTTT. This encodes CASRRRNRAGELFF.